The entry below describes one T cell receptor (beta chain). This sample was taken from a study of T cell changes during pregnancy in multiple sclerosis. This table comes from immunoSEQ multiplex PCR, and its TCRdb copy is limited to in-frame clones, with some not included. The sample has around 56,000 clones; around 89% are singletons. Trimming left V 5 bases short and J 7 bases short, with 12 bases between. The germline gives CDR1 LGHNA, CDR2 YSLEER. This CDR3 is 14 amino acids long. The sequencing here drew on peripheral blood, taken after pregnancy. The genes are TRBV4-3 and TRBJ1-6; D is unclear. This receptor was identified in a female donor with multiple sclerosis, enrolled in a pregnancy study. CDR3 amino acids: CASSGLGVNSPLHF. The CDR3 DNA sequence: TGCGCCAGCAGCGGTTTGGGAGTGAATTCACCCCTCCACTTT.